This T cell receptor beta chain was obtained from a study of T-cell memory formation after mild COVID-19. Trimming cost V 2 bases and J 1 base; bases outside gene matches: 5. This CDR3 is built from 16 residues. Germline V gives CDR1 SEHNR, CDR2 FQNEAQ (reference sequence). Sample barcodes and UMIs were carried by the TCR alpha and TCR beta cDNA libraries that 5'RACE generated with constant-segment primers. Using its own MiXCR run on the 5' RACE reads, TCRdb lists one record per CDR3 protein. Here the sample spans under 300,000 distinct CDR3 sequences, 8% to 9% being singletons. The V gene is TRBV7-9, the J gene TRBJ2-3, with 8 bases fitting TRBD1. This receptor was obtained from a man between 18 and 35 years old who had mild COVID-19 (a few samples of this study predate the infection). Cell type and time point are not known. The sequencing sample was made of PBMCs or a T cell subset sorted from them (not recorded which). The CDR3 DNA reads as TGTGCCAGCAGCTTAAACAGGGGGGTTGGCACAGATACGCAGTATTTT. It codes for CASSLNRGVGTDTQYF. The full variable domain, completed using reference TRBV7-9 and TRBJ2-3, is DTGVSQNPRHKITKRGQNVTFRCDPISEHNRLYWYRQTLGQGPEFLTYFQNEAQLEKSRLLSDRFSAERPKGSFSTLEIQRTEQGDSAMYLCASSLNRGVGTDTQYFGPGTRLTVL.